This T cell receptor beta chain was sequenced in a study of blood T cell repertoires in COVID-19 (dated by TCRdb to the early 2020s). About the investigation overall: The collaborator samples originated in the United States, Italy and Spain and spanned the acute and convalescent phases of COVID-19. The dataset comprised deeply sampled blood TCRbeta repertoires from subjects exposed to, actively infected with, or recovered from COVID-19. Nearly every sample came with metadata listing a de-identified subject ID, COVID-19 status, age in years and sex. The samples were drawn from the first 160 participants of the ongoing ImmuneRACE study and from 950 to 1,500 subjects provided by 6 global collaborators. A freely available public database, intended as a resource for researchers studying the immune response to SARS-CoV-2, is where the repertoires were released. The material from the prospective study consisted of cDNA or gDNA derived from T cells, B-cell-depleted T cells, or PBMCs. Where available, HLA class I and class II types were obtained from metadata supplied by the sample provider rather than from assay-based typing. On the study overall, not on this receptor specifically: Clinical and demographic metadata were provided uncurated, with the amount varying by source and participant.

This clone was found once. The antigen it recognizes is unknown. Qualities for individual bases were not recorded, and no much larger clone is one base off. Trimming accounts for 3 bases at V and 3 bases at J, while the number of junction bases matched to no gene is 5. CDR1 SEHNR and CDR2 FQNEAQ are derived from the germline V gene (reference sequence). Inclusive of the bounding cysteine and phenylalanine, the CDR3 is 14 residues long. Only the CDR3 DNA stays, 42 bases, in frame from base 1. The immunoSEQ Assay, a bias-controlled multiplex PCR, was used to amplify TCRbeta CDR3 regions from genomic DNA. The authors processed their data as follows. Nucleated cell counts per sample were estimated from amplification of reference gene primers within the assay. Sequence reads were collapsed and filtered to measure the absolute abundance of every unique TCRbeta CDR3 rearrangement. For each sample, productive Simpson clonality was calculated as the square root of Simpson's diversity index across productive rearrangements. Here the immuneACCESS table is served through TCRdb, limited to in-frame sequences with V and J called. Missing clones are a known gap in these copies; in checked studies unresolved V genes cover under half, and the rest lacks a known reason. D and trimming were read from the DNA, whereas the V and J calls and clone size are those reported in that table. The sample table records 250,000 or so clones; 85% to 90% of these occur just once. The top ten clones comprise 0.95% to 1% of the sample.

Another Seattle source contributed samples from volunteer blood donors who had recovered from COVID-19. Each collaborating institution followed its own protocols to collect whole blood in K2EDTA tubes. For TCRbeta analysis, collaborator samples were shipped as frozen whole blood, as isolated PBMCs, or as DNA extracted from either sample type. The sample comprised peripheral blood. The sequence was collected from a woman between 40 and 50 years old who had recovered from COVID-19. The chain is encoded by TRBV7-9 joined to TRBJ2-7, and 7 bases in between align with TRBD2. The CDR3 protein sequence reads: CASSFLGEGYEQYF. The sequenced DNA is TGTGCCAGCAGCTTCCTCGGGGAGGGCTACGAGCAGTACTTC.